This T cell receptor beta chain was captured by sequencing in a study of CD8+ T cells in alopecia areata. Notes on the study in general: Possibly because of HLA-related factors, TCR sharing was less clear across patients than in mice. Scalp lesions, especially in alopecia totalis/universalis, had higher clonality than normal scalp.

This clone was seen more than once but under ten times. Antigen specificity is unknown. In each case, RNA was isolated and then reverse transcribed into cDNA as the sequencing template. This table comes from immunoSEQ multiplex PCR, and its TCRdb copy is limited to in-frame clones, with some not included. The repertoire holds roughly 250,000 clones, with around 67% as singletons. V lost 0 bases and J lost 11, with 15 bases in between. Per the germline V gene, CDR1 is GTSNPN and CDR2 is SVGIG (reference sequence). This CDR3 contains 13 residues. This sample comprised CD4+ T cells sorted from blood, obtained at week 0. This TCR was recovered from a human donor with alopecia areata. The genes are TRBV30 and TRBJ2-3; TRBD1 is a possible D gene (6 bases). As DNA, the CDR3 is TGTGCCTGGAGTGTATTCGGACAGTCCGTGCAGTATTTT. This gives the protein CAWSVFGQSVQYF. The full variable domain, its missing parts supplied by reference TRBV30 and TRBJ2-3, is SQTIHQWPATLVQPVGSPLSLECTVEGTSNPNLYWYRQAAGRGLQLLFYSVGIGQISSEVPQNLSASRPQDRQFILSSKKLLLSDSGFYLCAWSVFGQSVQYFGPGTRLTVL.